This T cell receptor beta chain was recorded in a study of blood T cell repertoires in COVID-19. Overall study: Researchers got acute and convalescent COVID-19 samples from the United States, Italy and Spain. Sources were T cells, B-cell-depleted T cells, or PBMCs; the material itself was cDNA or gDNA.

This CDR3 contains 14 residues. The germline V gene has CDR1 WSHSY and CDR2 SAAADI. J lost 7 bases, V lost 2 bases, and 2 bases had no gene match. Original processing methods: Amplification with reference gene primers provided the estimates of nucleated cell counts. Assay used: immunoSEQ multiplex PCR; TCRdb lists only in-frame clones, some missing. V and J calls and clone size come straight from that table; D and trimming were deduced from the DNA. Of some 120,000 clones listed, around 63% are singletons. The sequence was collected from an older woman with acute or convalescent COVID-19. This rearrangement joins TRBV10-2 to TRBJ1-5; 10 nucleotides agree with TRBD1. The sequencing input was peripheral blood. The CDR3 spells CASSEPDRGQPQHF. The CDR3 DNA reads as TGCGCCAGCAGTGAGCCGGACAGGGGGCAGCCCCAGCATTTT.